This T cell receptor (beta chain) was sequenced for a study of cytomegalovirus exposure and HLA in healthy donors. The PCR made use of 60 Vbeta and 13 Jbeta primers. Using immunoSEQ multiplex PCR, the repertoire was profiled, and TCRdb retains in-frame clones only, with some absent. The top ten hold roughly 2.5% of the sample, which has some 180,000 clones, 76% seen once. This clone was seen once. Germline-derived CDR1 and CDR2 are MNHEY and SMNVEV (reference sequence). The CDR3 totals 13 residues. The V end was cut by 3 bases, the J end by 11 bases, with 17 bases between. The V call is TRBV27, the J call TRBJ2-7; D is possibly TRBD2 (6 bases). The sequenced sample was PBMCs. This clonotype originated in a woman in her twenties or thirties in good health and CMV-seropositive. The CDR3 spells CASSFDRRGFKYF. CDR3 sequence (DNA): TGTGCCAGCAGTTTCGATAGGCGGGGCTTCAAGTACTTC.